This is a list of T cell receptor beta chains from one sample in a study of regulatory T cells in long-lasting Graves disease. TCRdb reprocessed the multiplex PCR reads with MiXCR, giving one entry per CDR3 protein. The top ten hold about a quarter of the sample, which has about 450,000 distinct CDR3 sequences, 20% to 30% seen once. The source was peripheral blood mononuclear cells (PBMCs), collected when the disease was refractory, from a patient treated with antithyroid drugs. These receptors were collected from a female donor with Graves disease. Both conserved end residues are part of each CDR3. Each record gives: D gene, J gene, clone size, V gene, CDR3 DNA, CDR3 protein. A D gene is named only where the DNA matches it firmly. Clone size is not always given. Where it is, it says once, few, many or a class for expanded clones.

D gene: .; J gene: TRBJ2-7; clone size: .; V gene: TRBV29-1; CDR3 DNA: TGCAGCGTTGAAGGGACTACAATATACGAGCAGTACTTC; CDR3 protein: CSVEGTTIYEQYF
D gene: .; J gene: TRBJ1-6; clone size: few; V gene: TRBV7-3; CDR3 DNA: TGTGCCGGCAGCTTACAAGCCCTCGGGTCACCCCTCCACTTT; CDR3 protein: CAGSLQALGSPLHF
D gene: TRBD2; J gene: TRBJ2-7; clone size: .; V gene: TRBV7-2; CDR3 DNA: TGTGCCAGCAGCTTCCCCCTAGCGGGAGCAACCTACGAGCAGTACTTC; CDR3 protein: CASSFPLAGATYEQYF
D gene: .; J gene: TRBJ2-1; clone size: .; V gene: TRBV28; CDR3 DNA: TGTGCCAGCAGCCCCCCCCGCTCCTACAATGAGCAGTTCTTC; CDR3 protein: CASSPPRSYNEQFF
D gene: .; J gene: TRBJ1-2; clone size: few; V gene: TRBV7-2; CDR3 DNA: TGTGCCAGCAGCCCCGCTGGGGAGCACTATGGCTACACCTTC; CDR3 protein: CASSPAGEHYGYTF
D gene: .; J gene: TRBJ2-5; clone size: few; V gene: TRBV6-5; CDR3 DNA: TGTGCCAGCAGTTACTCGAGGGCAGAGCAAGAGACCCAGTACTTC; CDR3 protein: CASSYSRAEQETQYF
D gene: .; J gene: TRBJ2-5; clone size: few; V gene: TRBV29-1; CDR3 DNA: TGCAGCGGAGCCCCGGGGGAGACCCAGTACTTC; CDR3 protein: CSGAPGETQYF
D gene: .; J gene: TRBJ2-2; clone size: few; V gene: TRBV30; CDR3 DNA: TGTGCCTGGAGTGTAGGGGCGACGGTTTTCCTCGGGGAGCTGTTTTTT; CDR3 protein: CAWSVGATVFLGELFF
D gene: .; J gene: TRBJ1-2; clone size: many; V gene: TRBV5-1; CDR3 DNA: TGCGCCAGCAGCCTCGACAGAAAGGCCGGGGATGGCTACACCTTC; CDR3 protein: CASSLDRKAGDGYTF
D gene: .; J gene: TRBJ1-5; clone size: .; V gene: TRBV27; CDR3 DNA: TGTGCCAGCAGTATCGCAGGAGGGGCCCAGCATTTT; CDR3 protein: CASSIAGGAQHF
D gene: .; J gene: TRBJ1-1; clone size: many; V gene: TRBV28; CDR3 DNA: TGTGCCAGCAGCGCATACAGGGCGAACACTGAAGCTTTCTTT; CDR3 protein: CASSAYRANTEAFF
D gene: .; J gene: TRBJ2-6; clone size: many; V gene: TRBV2; CDR3 DNA: TGTGCCAGCAGTGAAAGGGGTCTCTCTGGGGCCAACGTCCTGACTTTC; CDR3 protein: CASSERGLSGANVLTF
D gene: TRBD2; J gene: TRBJ2-1; clone size: few; V gene: TRBV12-3/TRBV12-4; CDR3 DNA: TGTGCCAGCAGTTTCATAGCGGGAGGGGGATACAATGAGCAGTTCTTC; CDR3 protein: CASSFIAGGGYNEQFF
D gene: TRBD1; J gene: TRBJ1-2; clone size: few; V gene: TRBV29-1; CDR3 DNA: TGCAGCGCTGCTGCTAGGACAGGGTCCATATCTAACTATGGCTACACCTTC; CDR3 protein: CSAAARTGSISNYGYTF
D gene: TRBD2; J gene: TRBJ2-1; clone size: .; V gene: TRBV3-1; CDR3 DNA: TGTGCCAGCAGCCACCTCGGACTAGGTTCCTACAATGAGCAGTTCTTC; CDR3 protein: CASSHLGLGSYNEQFF
D gene: .; J gene: TRBJ1-4; clone size: .; V gene: TRBV19; CDR3 DNA: TGTCCCAGTAGTACCAGTGCAACTAATGAAAAACTGTTTTTT; CDR3 protein: CPSSTSATNEKLFF
D gene: .; J gene: TRBJ1-2; clone size: few; V gene: TRBV12-3/TRBV12-4; CDR3 DNA: TGTGCCAGCAGTTTAGTTCCGGGTTCAGGTTTAGAAGGCTACACCTTC; CDR3 protein: CASSLVPGSGLEGYTF
D gene: .; J gene: TRBJ2-5; clone size: few; V gene: TRBV27; CDR3 DNA: TGTGCCAGCAGTTCCACAGGGAGGAAGACCCAGTACTTC; CDR3 protein: CASSSTGRKTQYF
D gene: TRBD2; J gene: TRBJ2-7; clone size: .; V gene: TRBV9; CDR3 DNA: TGTGCCAGCAGCGTAGCCAACGGGAGGGCCCACGAGCAGTACTTC; CDR3 protein: CASSVANGRAHEQYF
D gene: .; J gene: TRBJ2-7; clone size: many; V gene: TRBV30; CDR3 DNA: TGTGCCTGGAGTGTTAAGGGGATGAGGACCTACGAGCAGTACTTC; CDR3 protein: CAWSVKGMRTYEQYF
D gene: TRBD2; J gene: TRBJ2-2; clone size: .; V gene: TRBV7-2; CDR3 DNA: TGTGCCAGCAGGATGACGGGACTAGCGGATAACACCGGGGAGCTGTTTTTT; CDR3 protein: CASRMTGLADNTGELFF
D gene: .; J gene: TRBJ1-5; clone size: .; V gene: TRBV19; CDR3 DNA: TGTGCCAGTAGTATAACGCTTTGGGAGCCCCAGCATTTT; CDR3 protein: CASSITLWEPQHF
D gene: .; J gene: TRBJ2-3; clone size: .; V gene: TRBV5-1; CDR3 DNA: TGCGCCAGCAGCTTGGCTAGCGCTAGCACAGATACGCAGTATTTT; CDR3 protein: CASSLASASTDTQYF
D gene: .; J gene: TRBJ1-1; clone size: few; V gene: TRBV7-2; CDR3 DNA: TGTGCCAGCAGCTTAGCCCGGGGAGCGAGCACTGAAGCTTTCTTT; CDR3 protein: CASSLARGASTEAFF
D gene: TRBD1; J gene: TRBJ2-7; clone size: many; V gene: TRBV28; CDR3 DNA: TGTGCCAGCAGTTTATACGGACAGGGCCCTACTTACGAGCAGTACTTC; CDR3 protein: CASSLYGQGPTYEQYF
D gene: TRBD1; J gene: TRBJ1-6; clone size: .; V gene: TRBV10-3; CDR3 DNA: TGTGCCATCAGTCAGGGGGCTAATAATTCACCCCTCCACTTT; CDR3 protein: CAISQGANNSPLHF
D gene: .; J gene: TRBJ1-2; clone size: .; V gene: TRBV6-1; CDR3 DNA: TGTGCCAGCATACGTGCGGGTTACAGGGACGGTGGGGGCTACACCTTC; CDR3 protein: CASIRAGYRDGGGYTF
D gene: .; J gene: TRBJ2-4; clone size: few; V gene: TRBV20-1; CDR3 DNA: TGCAGTGCTGGAGGGATGCCCAAAAACATTCAGTACTTC; CDR3 protein: CSAGGMPKNIQYF
D gene: .; J gene: TRBJ2-5; clone size: many; V gene: TRBV6-5; CDR3 DNA: TGTGCCAGCAGTTACGGGGGAGCGGCCCAAGAGACCCAGTACTTC; CDR3 protein: CASSYGGAAQETQYF
D gene: TRBD1; J gene: TRBJ1-2; clone size: .; V gene: TRBV29-1; CDR3 DNA: TGCAGCGTTAACGAACGGGACAGATATGGCTACACCTTC; CDR3 protein: CSVNERDRYGYTF
D gene: .; J gene: TRBJ2-7; clone size: few; V gene: TRBV5-1; CDR3 DNA: TGCGCCAGCAGCTTGGAGGGCAGGGCTTCCTACGAGCAGTACTTC; CDR3 protein: CASSLEGRASYEQYF
D gene: TRBD1; J gene: TRBJ2-2; clone size: .; V gene: TRBV3-1; CDR3 DNA: TGTGCCAGCAGCCGCACAGGGGGAATCGACACCGGGGAGCTGTTTTTT; CDR3 protein: CASSRTGGIDTGELFF
D gene: .; J gene: TRBJ2-3; clone size: .; V gene: TRBV11-3; CDR3 DNA: TGTGCCAGCAGCTTGGGACTCGACACAGATACGCAGTATTTT; CDR3 protein: CASSLGLDTDTQYF
D gene: TRBD2; J gene: TRBJ2-2; clone size: .; V gene: TRBV6-5; CDR3 DNA: TGTGCCAGCAGCTACCTGGGTAGCGGGATGGGTACCGGGGAGCTGTTTTTT; CDR3 protein: CASSYLGSGMGTGELFF
D gene: TRBD2; J gene: TRBJ2-1; clone size: .; V gene: TRBV30; CDR3 DNA: TGTGCCTGGAGTCATACTAGCGGGAGGGCCCTGTACAATGAGCAGTTCTTC; CDR3 protein: CAWSHTSGRALYNEQFF
D gene: TRBD1; J gene: TRBJ1-2; clone size: .; V gene: TRBV28; CDR3 DNA: TGTGCCAGCAGACCATCCGGGACAGGGGGCGGCTATGGCTACACCTTC; CDR3 protein: CASRPSGTGGGYGYTF
D gene: .; J gene: TRBJ2-1; clone size: .; V gene: TRBV5-5; CDR3 DNA: TGCGCCAGCAGCTTGGGTGGCGCCAGCTCCTACAATGAGCAGTTCTTC; CDR3 protein: CASSLGGASSYNEQFF
D gene: .; J gene: TRBJ1-2; clone size: many; V gene: TRBV2; CDR3 DNA: TGTGCCAGCGTTGCTGGGCAGGGAGGCTATGGCTACACCTTC; CDR3 protein: CASVAGQGGYGYTF
D gene: .; J gene: TRBJ2-5; clone size: many; V gene: TRBV20-1; CDR3 DNA: TGCAGTGCTAGCCCAGGCCAAGAGACCCAGTACTTC; CDR3 protein: CSASPGQETQYF
D gene: TRBD1; J gene: TRBJ2-7; clone size: many; V gene: TRBV28; CDR3 DNA: TGTGCCAGCAGCCCTCACCGGGACAGGGCCTTCTACGAGCAGTACTTC; CDR3 protein: CASSPHRDRAFYEQYF
D gene: .; J gene: TRBJ2-7; clone size: many; V gene: TRBV2; CDR3 DNA: TGTGCCAGCAGTGAAGCCGGGGAAAGCGAGCAGTACTTC; CDR3 protein: CASSEAGESEQYF
D gene: .; J gene: TRBJ2-4; clone size: few; V gene: TRBV28; CDR3 DNA: TGTGCCACCTCGGAAGGCCTAGCCAAAAACATTCAGTACTTC; CDR3 protein: CATSEGLAKNIQYF
D gene: .; J gene: TRBJ2-7; clone size: .; V gene: TRBV13; CDR3 DNA: TGTGCCAGCAGCTTAGTCCCTCGGGCCGGGGGCTACGAGCAGTACTTC; CDR3 protein: CASSLVPRAGGYEQYF
D gene: .; J gene: TRBJ1-5; clone size: many; V gene: TRBV7-9; CDR3 DNA: TGTGCCAGCAGCTTGGGGGGGAGTCAGCCCCAGCATTTT; CDR3 protein: CASSLGGSQPQHF
D gene: .; J gene: TRBJ1-1; clone size: many; V gene: TRBV5-1; CDR3 DNA: TGCGCCAGCAGCTTGGGCGGATCCACTGAAGCTTTCTTT; CDR3 protein: CASSLGGSTEAFF
D gene: .; J gene: TRBJ1-1; clone size: many; V gene: TRBV2; CDR3 DNA: TGTGCCAGCAGTGAGGAGGGACTGTTGAACACTGAAGCTTTCTTT; CDR3 protein: CASSEEGLLNTEAFF
D gene: .; J gene: TRBJ2-1; clone size: .; V gene: TRBV7-9; CDR3 DNA: TGTGCCAGCAGCGATTACAGGGACTACAATGAGCAGTTCTTC; CDR3 protein: CASSDYRDYNEQFF
D gene: .; J gene: TRBJ1-2; clone size: few; V gene: TRBV4-3; CDR3 DNA: TGCGCCAGCAGCCAAGAGCAGGCTAGCTATGGCTACACCTTC; CDR3 protein: CASSQEQASYGYTF
D gene: TRBD1; J gene: TRBJ1-1; clone size: .; V gene: TRBV7-9; CDR3 DNA: TGTGCCAGCAGCCTAGGGACAGGGCCCACTGAAGCTTTCTTT; CDR3 protein: CASSLGTGPTEAFF
D gene: TRBD1; J gene: TRBJ1-1; clone size: .; V gene: TRBV18; CDR3 DNA: TGTGCCAGCTCACCCGCGACAGGGGGTGGCACTGAAGCTTTCTTT; CDR3 protein: CASSPATGGGTEAFF
D gene: TRBD1; J gene: TRBJ1-1; clone size: few; V gene: TRBV5-1; CDR3 DNA: TGCGCCAGCAGCTACATCGGACAGGGTGAAGCTTTCTTT; CDR3 protein: CASSYIGQGEAFF
D gene: .; J gene: TRBJ1-1; clone size: many; V gene: TRBV6-2/TRBV6-3; CDR3 DNA: TGTGCCAGCAGTTACTCATCCCTAGGAGACACTGAAGCTTTCTTT; CDR3 protein: CASSYSSLGDTEAFF